Below are 29 T cell receptor beta chains sequenced from a single sample in a study of T cell repertoires in cytomegalovirus infection. The antigens for these receptors are not known. TCRdb reprocessed the reads via MiXCR and lists one record per CDR3 protein. In the table there are some 130,000 distinct CDR3 sequences, roughly 25% of which are singletons. Sequencing was done on a sample of PBMCs, sequenced either directly or after in vitro stimulation (not recorded which). These receptors came from a human donor in good health (CMV status not recorded). Some clones in this sample may be carry-over from other donors' samples.

V usage is TRBV12-3 or TRBV12-4 and J usage is TRBJ1-2, with 9 positions matching TRBD1. This CDR3 comprises 17 residues. Unmatched junction bases numbered 14, after V lost 5 bases and J lost 4 bases. CDR3 nucleotides: TGTGCCAGCAGTCTAACACAGGGGGCCCCCCGAGGCTATGGCTACACCTTC. As protein: CASSLTQGAPRGYGYTF.

The rearrangement uses TRBV6-1 and TRBJ2-1; 8 positions match TRBD2. The V and J ends lost 4 bases and 12 bases, in that order; junction bases with no gene match: 17. CDR3 length equals 16 residues. Germline assignment: CDR1 MNHNS and CDR2 SASEGT. The CDR3 here is CASSGVPTGTRLRQFF. The CDR3 nucleotides read TGTGCCAGCAGTGGGGTACCGACCGGGACTAGGTTACGGCAGTTCTTC.

This clonotype has a handful of counts. The chain combines TRBV6-5 with TRBJ1-3; no reliable D call. The germline CDR1 and CDR2 sequences are MNHEY and SVGAGI. Trimming took off 6 bases at V and 4 bases at J, with 22 bases between the two ends. The CDR3 is 17 amino acids. DNA of the CDR3: TGTGCCAGCAGCCCCGTGGGAAGGAGCGTTCGAGGAAACACCATATATTTT. Translated: CASSPVGRSVRGNTIYF.

This sequence joins TRBV4-1 and TRBJ1-1; D is possibly TRBD1 (6 bases). V was shortened by 3 bases and J by 1 base, with 9 bases between the two germline ends. This CDR3 contains 14 residues. Germline V gives CDR1 MGHRA, CDR2 YSYEKL. The CDR3 loop is CASSQAQGNTEAFF. CDR3 nucleotide sequence: TGCGCCAGCAGCCAGGCACAGGGGAACACTGAAGCTTTCTTT.

The rearrangement uses TRBV24-1 and TRBJ1-4; D ambiguous. Germline V gene data show CDR1 as KGHDR and CDR2 as SFDVKD. The CDR3 is 15 amino acids. V lost 4 bases and J lost 1, with 9 bases in between. In nucleotides, the CDR3 is TGTGCCACCAGTGAGGGCGCAGAAACTAATGAAAAACTGTTTTTT. As protein: CATSEGAETNEKLFF.

A few counts support this clonotype. The rearrangement links TRBV28 to TRBJ2-3, with D maybe TRBD2 (6 bases). This CDR3 spans 14 amino acids. The V gene's germline CDR1 is MDHEN and CDR2 SYDVKM. Trimming took 10 bases from V and 0 from J, leaving 14 bases between them. CDR3 sequence reads: CATRGTLSTDTQYF. Written as DNA, the CDR3 is TGTGCCACCCGGGGGACTCTAAGCACAGATACGCAGTATTTT.

V is TRBV7-2 and J is TRBJ2-2; the D gene is possibly TRBD2 (5 bases). The CDR3 is 15 amino acids. Trimming cost V 3 bases and J 3 bases, with 11 bases left between them. Germline assignment: CDR1 SGHTA and CDR2 FQGNSA. For the CDR3, the DNA is TGTGCCAGCAGCTTGACGGAGGTTTACACCGGGGAGCTGTTTTTT. Translation gives CASSLTEVYTGELFF.

The chain's CDR3 is CSARGSGANTEAFF. The CDR3, as DNA: TGCAGTGCTAGGGGATCAGGGGCGAACACTGAAGCTTTCTTT. The chain is built from TRBV20-1 and TRBJ1-1; tentatively, D is TRBD1 (6 bases). Trimming took off 3 bases at V and 1 base at J, with 12 bases between the two ends. The germline V gene has CDR1 DFQATT and CDR2 SNEGSKA (reference sequence). This CDR3 is 14 amino acids long.

The J gene is TRBJ1-6, the V gene TRBV5-1, with TRBD1 as a possible D gene (6 bases). From germline, CDR1 is SGHRS and CDR2 YFSETQ. The CDR3 contains 16 residues. Trimming took off 0 bases at V and 5 bases at J, with 12 bases between the two ends. CDR3 coding DNA: TGCGCCAGCAGCTTGGAAATACAGGGAAATAATTCACCCCTCCACTTT. It codes for CASSLEIQGNNSPLHF.

V and J are TRBV2 and TRBJ2-5; the match to TRBD2 covers 9 bases. From germline, CDR1 is SNHLY and CDR2 FYNNEI. Trimming cost V 4 bases and J 4 bases; bases outside gene matches: 7. The CDR3 is 15 residues long. The CDR3 DNA is TGTGCCAGCAGTGGGAGCGGGAGGTCCCCAGAGACCCAGTACTTC. Its translation: CASSGSGRSPETQYF.

This clonotype has a handful of counts. The chain joins TRBV6-1 to TRBJ2-1, with D unresolved. There are 15 residues in the CDR3. Germline V gene lookup returns CDR1 MNHNS and CDR2 SASEGT. The germline V and J ends were trimmed by 5 bases and 0 bases, with 11 bases remaining between them. DNA for the CDR3: TGTGCCAGCAGTTACGTTCTCAGCTCCTACAATGAGCAGTTCTTC. Translating it yields CASSYVLSSYNEQFF.

The chain joins TRBV10-3 to TRBJ1-4; D not certain. The CDR3 loop spans 13 amino acids. Germline CDR1 and CDR2: ENHRY and SYGVKD. V lost 4 bases to trimming and J lost 5 bases, with 8 bases between them. The CDR3 nucleotides read TGTGCCATCAGTGCGACCCTCAATGAAAAACTGTTTTTT. Translating gives CAISATLNEKLFF.

This clonotype was detected ten times or more. CDR3: CASSPAGKTQYF. CDR3 nucleotide sequence: TGTGCCAGCAGCCCAGCGGGAAAGACCCAGTACTTC. The chain recombines TRBV12-3 or TRBV12-4 with TRBJ2-5, with 7 bases fitting TRBD2. J was trimmed by 6 bases and V by 6 bases; bases with no gene match: 4. The CDR3 sequence is 12 residues long.

This clonotype was seen only a few times. V is TRBV18 and J is TRBJ2-6; TRBD1 agrees at 7 bases. CDR3 length: 18 amino acids. V shed 5 bases and J 3 bases; nucleotides not matched to a gene: 13. The germline V gene has CDR1 KGHSH and CDR2 LQKENI. Here the CDR3 DNA reads TGTGCCAGCTCATCCTCTAGAAACAGGGGCAGTGGGGCCAACGTCCTGACTTTC. Protein: CASSSSRNRGSGANVLTF. The full variable domain, completed using reference TRBV18 and TRBJ2-6, is NAGVMQNPRHLVRRRGQEARLRCSPMKGHSHVYWYRQLPEEGLKFMVYLQKENIIDESGMPKERFSAEFPKEGPSILRIQQVVRGDSAAYFCASSSSRNRGSGANVLTFGAGSRLTVL.

This clonotype has just one count. The chain uses TRBV6-2 or TRBV6-3 and TRBJ1-1; D gene unclear. V was cut by 0 bases and J by 11 bases, with 10 bases left in between. Looked up from germline, CDR1 is MNHEY and CDR2 is SVGEGT. CDR3 size: 12 residues. CDR3 residues: CASSYSRLQAFF. CDR3 DNA sequence: TGTGCCAGCAGTTACTCGCGATTGCAGGCTTTCTTT.

This clonotype was counted ten times or more. V gene TRBV7-8 combines with J gene TRBJ1-1, with no clear D. Per germline, CDR1 SGHVS and CDR2 FQNEAQ. The CDR3 has 13 residues. Trimming took 5 bases from V and 1 from J, leaving 8 bases between them. The CDR3 bases are TGTGCCAGCAGCCCCCACAAGAACACTGAAGCTTTCTTT. Protein: CASSPHKNTEAFF.

The sample holds a few counts of this clonotype. J is TRBJ2-3 and V is TRBV7-9; 8 nucleotides align to TRBD2. This CDR3 comprises 15 residues. Germline V CDR1 and CDR2: SEHNR, FQNEAQ (reference sequence). The junction had 5 bases not matched to a gene; V was cut back by 6 bases and J by 0 bases. The CDR3 sequence is CASSQRGTSTDTQYF. As DNA, the CDR3 is TGTGCCAGCAGTCAGCGGGGGACGAGCACAGATACGCAGTATTTT.

The rearrangement joins TRBV5-1 to TRBJ2-1; 9 bases align to TRBD2. J lost 3 bases, V lost 1 base, and 5 bases had no gene match. This CDR3 spans 16 amino acids. Per germline, CDR1 SGHRS and CDR2 YFSETQ. DNA of the CDR3: TGCGCCAGCAGCTTGTCCGCTAGCGGGATCTACAATGAGCAGTTCTTC. Translated: CASSLSASGIYNEQFF.

This clonotype was seen many times. The V call is TRBV7-2, the J call TRBJ2-7, with D tentatively TRBD1 or TRBD2 (6 bases each). V lost 2 bases to trimming and J lost 5 bases, with 13 bases between them. CDR3 size: 14 residues. Per the germline V gene, CDR1 is SGHTA and CDR2 is FQGNSA. CDR3 DNA sequence: TGTGCCAGCAGCTTATCGGGGGCTATGCACGAGCAGTACTTC. Protein: CASSLSGAMHEQYF.

This clonotype was seen a handful of times. The V call is TRBV5-1, the J call TRBJ1-2; 9 bases fit TRBD1. The V gene end was trimmed by 0 bases and the J gene end by 3 bases; junction bases not matched to a gene: 6. Germline loops: CDR1 SGHRS, CDR2 YFSETQ. The CDR3 runs to 16 residues. The CDR3 loop reads CASSLAATGGHYGYTF. CDR3 sequence (DNA): TGCGCCAGCAGCTTGGCCGCGACAGGGGGACACTATGGCTACACCTTC.

This clonotype was picked up a small number of times. This sequence joins TRBV28 and TRBJ1-2; TRBD1 might be the D (5 bases). There are 12 residues in the CDR3. From germline, CDR1 is MDHEN and CDR2 SYDVKM. The ends were cut back, 3 bases at V and 13 bases at J, with 15 bases in the middle. Written as DNA, the CDR3 is TGTGCCAGCAGTTTCGGCAGGGATAGGTTCACCTTC. This sequence encodes CASSFGRDRFTF.

This clonotype was recorded a few times. CDR3 nucleotide sequence: TGTGCCAGCAGCCTTAGTACAGCGGGGAACTATGGCTACACCTTC. Amino acid sequence: CASSLSTAGNYGYTF. The J gene is TRBJ1-2, the V gene TRBV7-2, with D uncertain. Trimming left V 5 bases short and J 2 bases short, with 15 bases between. CDR3 size: 15 residues. CDR1 SGHTA and CDR2 FQGNSA come from the germline V gene.

V and J are TRBV2 and TRBJ2-2, with 10 bases aligning to TRBD1. The CDR3 spans 13 residues. V shed 6 bases and J 7 bases; nucleotides not matched to a gene: 2. Germline V gene data show CDR1 as SNHLY and CDR2 as FYNNEI. The CDR3 sequence is CASRGQGFGELFF. Written as DNA, the CDR3 is TGTGCCAGCAGGGGACAGGGGTTCGGGGAGCTGTTTTTT.

This chain connects TRBV4-1 to TRBJ2-7, with TRBD2 matching 8 bases. The germline V gene has CDR1 MGHRA and CDR2 YSYEKL. The CDR3 runs to 14 residues. Unmatched junction bases numbered 6, after V lost 3 bases and J lost 5 bases. The CDR3 bases are TGCGCCAGCAGCCACAGAAGCGGGAGAGACGAGCAGTACTTC. Protein product: CASSHRSGRDEQYF.

DNA of the CDR3: TGCAGCGTTAAAATCTGGGGGGCCAGACTAGCGGGAGAGACCCAGTACTTC. Its translation is CSVKIWGARLAGETQYF. This chain uses TRBV29-1 with TRBJ2-5; 10 bases agree with TRBD2. CDR3 length equals 17 residues. V gave up 5 bases and J gave up 4 bases; unmatched junction bases: 16. Per germline, CDR1 SQVTM and CDR2 ANQGSEA.

This rearrangement joins TRBV19 to TRBJ2-3, with D uncertain. The CDR3 contains 14 residues. Trimming removed 4 bases at V and 0 bases at J, with 8 bases between. CDR1 and CDR2 (germline): LNHDA, SQIVND (reference sequence). CDR3 residues: CASSKDHSTDTQYF. Written as DNA, the CDR3 is TGTGCCAGTAGTAAGGACCATAGCACAGATACGCAGTATTTT.

The gene calls are TRBV12-3 or TRBV12-4 and TRBJ2-1; the D gene is possibly TRBD2 (5 bases). This CDR3 is 14 amino acids long. The V end was cut by 5 bases, the J end by 0 bases, with 8 bases between. The CDR3 loop is CASSREFSYNEQFF. Written as DNA, the CDR3 is TGTGCCAGCAGTAGGGAGTTCTCCTACAATGAGCAGTTCTTC.

This clonotype was seen a handful of times. The chain joins TRBV28 to TRBJ1-1, with a tentative D call TRBD1 (6 bases). V lost 5 bases, J lost 1 base, and 11 bases lay in between. The CDR3 contains 14 residues. Germline CDR1 MDHEN, CDR2 SYDVKM. CDR3 in DNA: TGTGCCAGCAGTACTATAGGGGGGAACACTGAAGCTTTCTTT. Residues: CASSTIGGNTEAFF.

Ten or more counts support this clonotype. The genes are TRBV7-8 and TRBJ1-5, with D tentatively TRBD1 (5 bases). Per the germline V gene, CDR1 is SGHVS and CDR2 is FQNEAQ. There are 13 residues in the CDR3. V lost 5 bases to trimming and J lost 5 bases, with 10 bases between them. CDR3 sequence: CASSLDRDQPQHF. The CDR3 nucleotides read TGTGCCAGCAGCCTAGACAGAGATCAGCCCCAGCATTTT.